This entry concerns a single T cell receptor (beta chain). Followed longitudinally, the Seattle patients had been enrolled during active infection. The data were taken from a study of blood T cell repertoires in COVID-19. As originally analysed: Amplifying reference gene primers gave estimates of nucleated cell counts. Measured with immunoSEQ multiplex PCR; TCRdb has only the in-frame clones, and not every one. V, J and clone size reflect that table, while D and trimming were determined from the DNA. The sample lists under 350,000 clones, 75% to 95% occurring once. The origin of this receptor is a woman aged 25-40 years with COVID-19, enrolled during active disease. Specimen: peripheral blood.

Here the CDR3 reads CASTLVGQGAYEQYF. The CDR3 DNA sequence: TGTGCCAGCACCTTGGTGGGACAGGGTGCCTACGAGCAGTACTTC. V usage is TRBV2 and J usage is TRBJ2-7; 9 bases align to TRBD1. V gave up 7 bases and J gave up 2 bases; unmatched junction bases: 9. Germline V CDR1 and CDR2: SNHLY, FYNNEI. This CDR3 has 15 residues.